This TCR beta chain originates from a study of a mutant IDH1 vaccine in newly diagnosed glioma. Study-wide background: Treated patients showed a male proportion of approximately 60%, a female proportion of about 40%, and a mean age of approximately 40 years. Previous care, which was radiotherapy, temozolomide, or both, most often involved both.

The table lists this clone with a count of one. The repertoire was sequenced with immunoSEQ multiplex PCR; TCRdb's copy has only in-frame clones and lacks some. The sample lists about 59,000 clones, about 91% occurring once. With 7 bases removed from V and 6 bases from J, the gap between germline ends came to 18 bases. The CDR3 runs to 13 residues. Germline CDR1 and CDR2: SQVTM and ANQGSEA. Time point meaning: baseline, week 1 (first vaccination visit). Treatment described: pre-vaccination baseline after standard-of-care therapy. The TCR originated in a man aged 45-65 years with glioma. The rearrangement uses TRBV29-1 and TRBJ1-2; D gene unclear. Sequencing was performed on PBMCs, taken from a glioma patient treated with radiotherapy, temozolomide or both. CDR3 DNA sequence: TGCAGCGCCGGGGTCGGTATTCTGGATGGCTACACCTTC. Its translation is CSAGVGILDGYTF.